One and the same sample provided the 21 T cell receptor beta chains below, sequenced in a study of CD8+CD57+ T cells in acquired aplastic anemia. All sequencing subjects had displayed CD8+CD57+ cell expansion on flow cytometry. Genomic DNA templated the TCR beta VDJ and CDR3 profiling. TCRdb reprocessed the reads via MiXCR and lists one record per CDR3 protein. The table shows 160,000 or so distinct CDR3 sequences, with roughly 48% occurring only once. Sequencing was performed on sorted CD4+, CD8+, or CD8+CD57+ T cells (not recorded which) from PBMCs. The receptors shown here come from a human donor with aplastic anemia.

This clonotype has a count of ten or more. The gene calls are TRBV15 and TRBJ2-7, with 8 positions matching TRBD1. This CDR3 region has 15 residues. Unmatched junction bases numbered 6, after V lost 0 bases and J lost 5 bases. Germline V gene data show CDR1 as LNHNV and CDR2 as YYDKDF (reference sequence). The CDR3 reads CATSRETGARDEQYF. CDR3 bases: TGTGCCACCAGCAGAGAGACAGGGGCGAGGGACGAGCAGTACTTC.

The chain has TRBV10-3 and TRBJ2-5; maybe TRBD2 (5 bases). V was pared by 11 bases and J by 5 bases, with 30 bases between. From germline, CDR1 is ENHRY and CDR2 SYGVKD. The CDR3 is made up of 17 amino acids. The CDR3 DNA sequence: TGTGCCGTGCAGGAAGAGCTCGTGGGAGTTGCCAAGGAGACCCAGTACTTC. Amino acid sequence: CAVQEELVGVAKETQYF.

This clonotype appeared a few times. The CDR3 bases are TGTGCCAGCAGCTTGGGGGGGCCGATGGACTACAATGAGCAGTTCTTC. Protein: CASSLGGPMDYNEQFF. V gene TRBV5-4 combines with J gene TRBJ2-1; D perhaps matches TRBD1 (6 bases). This CDR3 is 16 amino acids long. CDR1 is SGHNT and CDR2 is YYREEE in the germline V gene (reference sequence). V lost 0 bases and J 3 bases, leaving 13 bases between the germline ends.

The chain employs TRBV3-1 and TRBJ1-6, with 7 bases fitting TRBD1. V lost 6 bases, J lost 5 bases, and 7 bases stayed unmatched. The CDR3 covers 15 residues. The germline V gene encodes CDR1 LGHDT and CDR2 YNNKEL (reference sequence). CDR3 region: CASRSMGQHNSPLHF. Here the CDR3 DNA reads TGTGCCAGCAGATCAATGGGACAGCATAATTCACCCCTCCACTTT.

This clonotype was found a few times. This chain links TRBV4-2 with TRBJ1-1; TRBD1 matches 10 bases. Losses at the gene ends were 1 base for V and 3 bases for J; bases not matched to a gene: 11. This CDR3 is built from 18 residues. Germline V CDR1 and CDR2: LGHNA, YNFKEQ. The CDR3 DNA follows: TGTGCCAGCAGCCAAGGCACGGGACAGGGGACTTCCGACACTGAAGCTTTCTTT. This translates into CASSQGTGQGTSDTEAFF.

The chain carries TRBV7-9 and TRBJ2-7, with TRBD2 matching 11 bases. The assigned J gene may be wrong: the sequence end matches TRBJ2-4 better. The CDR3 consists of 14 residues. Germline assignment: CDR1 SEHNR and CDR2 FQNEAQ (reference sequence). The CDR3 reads CASSRSGGADIQYF. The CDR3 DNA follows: TGTGCCAGCAGCCGTAGCGGGGGGGCAGACATTCAGTACTTC.

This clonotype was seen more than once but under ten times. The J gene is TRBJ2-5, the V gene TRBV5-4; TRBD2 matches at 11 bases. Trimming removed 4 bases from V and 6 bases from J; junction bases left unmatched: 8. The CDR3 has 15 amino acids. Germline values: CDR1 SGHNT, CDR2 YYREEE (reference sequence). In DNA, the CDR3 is TGTGCCAGCAGCGTCACTAGCGGGAGTACCCAGACCCAGTACTTC. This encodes CASSVTSGSTQTQYF.

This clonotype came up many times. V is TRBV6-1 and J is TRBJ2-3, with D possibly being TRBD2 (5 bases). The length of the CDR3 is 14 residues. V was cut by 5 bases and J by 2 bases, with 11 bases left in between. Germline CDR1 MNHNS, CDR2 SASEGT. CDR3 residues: CASSPTINTDTQYF. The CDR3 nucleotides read TGTGCCAGCAGTCCGACTATCAACACAGATACGCAGTATTTT.

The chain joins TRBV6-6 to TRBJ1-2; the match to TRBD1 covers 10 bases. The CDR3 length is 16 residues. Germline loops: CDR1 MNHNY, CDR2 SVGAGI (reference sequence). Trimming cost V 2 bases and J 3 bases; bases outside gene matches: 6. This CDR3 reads CASSYPTGGFHYGYTF. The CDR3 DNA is TGTGCCAGCAGTTACCCGACAGGGGGCTTTCACTATGGCTACACCTTC.

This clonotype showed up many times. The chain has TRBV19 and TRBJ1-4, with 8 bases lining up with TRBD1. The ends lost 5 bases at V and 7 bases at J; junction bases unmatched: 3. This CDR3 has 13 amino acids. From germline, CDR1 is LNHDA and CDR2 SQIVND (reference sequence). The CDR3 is CASSGQGGEKLFF. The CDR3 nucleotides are TGTGCCAGTAGTGGACAGGGCGGTGAAAAACTGTTTTTT.

The CDR3 DNA reads as TGTGCCAGCAGCCCAGGGGAGGCCAACGTCCTGACTTTC. Translated: CASSPGEANVLTF. The chain combines TRBV12-3 or TRBV12-4 with TRBJ2-6; weak D call: TRBD1 (6 bases). The CDR3 loop spans 13 amino acids. V was trimmed by 6 bases and J by 6 bases, leaving 9 bases between them.

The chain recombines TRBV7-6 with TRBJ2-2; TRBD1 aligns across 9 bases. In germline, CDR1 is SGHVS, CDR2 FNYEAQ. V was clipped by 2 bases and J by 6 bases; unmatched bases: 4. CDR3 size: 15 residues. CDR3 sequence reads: CASSLRTGVAGELFF. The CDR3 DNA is TGTGCCAGCAGCTTAAGGACAGGGGTGGCCGGGGAGCTGTTTTTT.

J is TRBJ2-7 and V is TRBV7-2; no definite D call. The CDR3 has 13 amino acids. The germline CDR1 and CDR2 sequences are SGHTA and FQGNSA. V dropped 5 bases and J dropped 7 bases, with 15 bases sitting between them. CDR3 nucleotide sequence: TGTGCCAGCAGCCCGACGCTAATGGGTGAGCAGTACTTC. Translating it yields CASSPTLMGEQYF.

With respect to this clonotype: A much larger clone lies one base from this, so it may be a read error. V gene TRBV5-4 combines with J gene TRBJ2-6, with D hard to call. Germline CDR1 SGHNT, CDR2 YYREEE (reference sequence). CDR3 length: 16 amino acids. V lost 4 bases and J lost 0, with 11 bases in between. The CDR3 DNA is TGTGCCAGCAGCGCGAGACACAGCTCTGGGGCCAACGTCCTGACTTTC. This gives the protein CASSARHSSGANVLTF.

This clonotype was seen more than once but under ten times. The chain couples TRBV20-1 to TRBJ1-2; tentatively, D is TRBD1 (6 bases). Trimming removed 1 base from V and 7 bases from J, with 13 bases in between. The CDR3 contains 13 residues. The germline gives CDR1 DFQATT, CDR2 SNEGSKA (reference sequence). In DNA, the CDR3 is TGCAGTGCTAGAGTCCCTGGGGGCGGTGGCTACACCTTC. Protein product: CSARVPGGGGYTF.

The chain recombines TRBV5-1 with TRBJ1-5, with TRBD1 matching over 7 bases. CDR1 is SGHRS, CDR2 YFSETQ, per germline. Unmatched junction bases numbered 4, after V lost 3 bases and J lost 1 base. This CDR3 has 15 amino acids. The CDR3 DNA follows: TGCGCCAGCAGCTCGGAGGGACAGAGCAATCAGCCCCAGCATTTT. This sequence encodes CASSSEGQSNQPQHF.

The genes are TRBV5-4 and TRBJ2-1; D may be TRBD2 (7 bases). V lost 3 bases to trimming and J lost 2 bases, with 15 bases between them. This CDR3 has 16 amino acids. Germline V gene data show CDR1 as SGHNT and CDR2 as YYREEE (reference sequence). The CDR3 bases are TGTGCCAGCAGCTCGGGGGGCGCAGGTACCTACAATGAGCAGTTCTTC. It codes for CASSSGGAGTYNEQFF. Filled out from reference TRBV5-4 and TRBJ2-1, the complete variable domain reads ETGVTQSPTHLIKTRGQQVTLRCSSQSGHNTVSWYQQALGQGPQFIFQYYREEENGRGNFPPRFSGLQFPNYSSELNVNALELDDSALYLCASSSGGAGTYNEQFFGPGTRLTVL.

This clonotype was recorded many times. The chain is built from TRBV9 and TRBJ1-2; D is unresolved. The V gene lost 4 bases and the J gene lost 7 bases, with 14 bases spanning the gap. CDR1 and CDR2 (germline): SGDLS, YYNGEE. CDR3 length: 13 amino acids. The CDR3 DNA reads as TGTGCCAGCAGCCTAAATGTGGAGGGTGGCTACACCTTC. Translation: CASSLNVEGGYTF.

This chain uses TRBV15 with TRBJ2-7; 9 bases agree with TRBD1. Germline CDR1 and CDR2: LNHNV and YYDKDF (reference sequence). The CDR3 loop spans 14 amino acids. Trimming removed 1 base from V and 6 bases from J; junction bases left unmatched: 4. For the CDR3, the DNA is TGTGCCACCAGCAGAGGAGACAGGGGGGGCGAGCAGTACTTC. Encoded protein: CATSRGDRGGEQYF.

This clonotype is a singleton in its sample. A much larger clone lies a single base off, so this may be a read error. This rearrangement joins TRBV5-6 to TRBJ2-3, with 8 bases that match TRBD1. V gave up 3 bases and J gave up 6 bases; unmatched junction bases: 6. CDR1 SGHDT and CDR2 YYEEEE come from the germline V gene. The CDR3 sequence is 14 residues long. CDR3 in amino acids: CASSSGNRGDTQYF. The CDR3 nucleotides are TGTGCCAGCAGCTCGGGGAACAGGGGGGATACGCAGTATTTT.

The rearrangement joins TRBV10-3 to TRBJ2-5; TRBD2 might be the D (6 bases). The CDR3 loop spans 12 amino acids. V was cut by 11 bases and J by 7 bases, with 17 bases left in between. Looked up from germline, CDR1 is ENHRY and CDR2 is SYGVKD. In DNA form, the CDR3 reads TGTGCCTCGGTGCGGGACGGTGGGACCCAGTACTTC. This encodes CASVRDGGTQYF.